The rows below give T cell receptor beta chains drawn from one sample of a study of CD8+CD57+ T cells in acquired aplastic anemia. TCRdb itself ran the reads through MiXCR, one entry per CDR3 protein. The sample carries roughly 200,000 distinct CDR3 sequences, roughly two thirds recorded once. The sequenced sample was sorted CD4+, CD8+, or CD8+CD57+ T cells (not recorded which) from PBMCs. These TCRs come from a human donor with aplastic anemia. CDR3s include the opening cysteine and the closing phenylalanine or tryptophan. A D gene is named only where the DNA matches it firmly. Only some rows state a clone size, as once, few, many or a class for expanded clones.

TRBV7-3	TRBD1	TRBJ1-6	-	TGTGCCAGCAGCTGGGACAGCAATTCACCCCTCCACTTT	CASSWDSNSPLHF
TRBV24-1	-	TRBJ2-1	-	TGTGCCACCAGTGATTTGCAGGGATTACGGGGCAATGAGCAGTTCTTC	CATSDLQGLRGNEQFF
TRBV7-9	TRBD1	TRBJ1-2	-	TGTGCCAGCTCCCAGGGGGCCTATGGCTACACCTTC	CASSQGAYGYTF
TRBV19	-	TRBJ2-5	-	TGCGCCACCCAGGACGGTCCCCCACAGTACTTC	CATQDGPPQYF
TRBV24-1	TRBD1	TRBJ2-5	few	TGTGCCACCAGTGATCTACCCAGAGGGACAGGGGGCGGAGAGACCCAGTACTTC	CATSDLPRGTGGGETQYF
TRBV5-1	-	TRBJ2-3	many	TGCGCCAGCAGCTTGGCGCAGGAAACCCGCACAGATACGCAGTATTTT	CASSLAQETRTDTQYF
TRBV15	TRBD1	TRBJ1-2	-	TGTGCCACCAGCAGAGAGCGACAGGGGGCAGGTGGCTACACTTTC	CATSRERQGAGGYTF
TRBV29-1	-	TRBJ1-4	few	TGCAGCGTTGAAGGGGGTGAAAAACTGTTTTTT	CSVEGGEKLFF
TRBV7-6	-	TRBJ2-7	-	TGTGCCAGCAGCCCTAGCCAGGGCTACGAGCAGTACTTC	CASSPSQGYEQYF
TRBV7-8	-	TRBJ2-3	-	TGTGCCAGCAGCCCCTACACTTCTAGTAGCGCAGATACGCAGTATTTT	CASSPYTSSSADTQYF
TRBV20-1	TRBD2	TRBJ2-3	-	TGCAGTGCTAGTGGACTAGTACGCACAGATACGCAGTATTTT	CSASGLVRTDTQYF
TRBV19	TRBD1	TRBJ2-7	-	TGTGCCAGTACCCCTGGACAGGGAATGGGGTACGAGCAGTACTTC	CASTPGQGMGYEQYF
TRBV2	TRBD2	TRBJ2-1	once	TGTGCCAGCTCGAGCGGGGGGGCATTTAATGAGCAGTTCTTC	CASSSGGAFNEQFF
TRBV10-1	-	TRBJ1-5	-	TGCGCCAGGACGAGTCAGCCCCAGCATTTT	CARTSQPQHF
TRBV25-1	-	TRBJ2-7	once	TGTGCCAGCAGTGAACTCGGCAATCCGTCCGAGCAGTACTTC	CASSELGNPSEQYF
TRBV9	-	TRBJ2-1	-	TGTGCCAGCAGACCCCGGGCAGCCACCAATGAGCAGTTCTTC	CASRPRAATNEQFF
TRBV7-8	-	TRBJ2-3	-	TGTGCCAGCAGTTTGGGTACAGCGGTCTACACAGATACGCAGTATTTT	CASSLGTAVYTDTQYF
TRBV15	-	TRBJ2-7	-	TGTGCCACCAGCAGATCCCGCCTCTTCTACGAGCAGTACTTC	CATSRSRLFYEQYF
TRBV5-1	-	TRBJ2-5	-	TGCGCCAGCAGCTTACTCCCGGACCAAGAGACCCAGTACTTC	CASSLLPDQETQYF
TRBV15	TRBD1	TRBJ1-4	many	TGTGCCACCAGGACAGGGGGAGTAGGAGAAAAACTGTTTTTT	CATRTGGVGEKLFF
TRBV7-3	-	TRBJ1-3	-	TGTGCCAGCAGCCCCACCCTTTCGACAGGCAACACCATATATTTT	CASSPTLSTGNTIYF